This T cell receptor beta chain came from a study of T cells in women clearing cervical HPV infection. General study results and limits: Repertoire richness, not evenness, was significantly elevated in CIN3+ cases versus controls. Timing of associations relative to infection is unclear; T-cell subsets were not isolated.

Concerning this clone itself: Its antigen is undetermined. The CDR3 end is not reached by the read, which stops 3 residues before it; the germline J gene fills it in.

V lost 11 bases, J lost 4 bases, and 10 bases stayed unmatched. This CDR3 comprises 13 residues. Germline CDR1 is SEHNR and CDR2 is FQNEAQ (reference sequence). The repertoire was sequenced with immunoSEQ multiplex PCR; TCRdb's copy has only in-frame clones and lacks some. The sample table sets out about 33,000 clones. The rearrangement joins TRBV7-9 to TRBJ2-5; TRBD1 aligns across 7 bases. Input material: blood buffy coat. The receptor's source is a woman between 18 and 70 years old with a cervical HPV16 infection that either progressed to CIN3+ or cleared (not recorded which). The CDR3 bases that were read are TGTGCCTCCACTAAAGGGGGCGCAGAGACC. Its protein product is CASTKGGAET. The CDR3 in full is CASTKGGAETQYF.